This note documents a single T cell receptor beta chain sequence. The sample originates from a study of OX40 agonist ivuxolimab in advanced cancers. V lost 0 bases, J lost 7 bases, and 12 bases lay in between. Germline V gives CDR1 SEHNR, CDR2 FQNEAQ (reference sequence). The CDR3 has 15 residues. Libraries were prepared by immunoSEQ multiplex PCR; TCRdb keeps only in-frame clonotypes and omits some of them. The table has about 68,000 clones, 70% to 90% seen once. V usage is TRBV7-9 and J usage is TRBJ1-4; D is undetermined. Here the sequenced sample was CD4+ or CD8+ T cells sorted from blood, taken in a trial of the OX40 agonist ivuxolimab. The sequence was collected from an adult with an advanced solid tumor such as melanoma, head and neck, liver or kidney cancer. CDR3 amino acids: CASSLAYGRREKLFF. In DNA form, the CDR3 reads TGTGCCAGCAGCTTAGCTTACGGGCGACGTGAAAAACTGTTTTTT.